What follows are 18 T cell receptor beta chains derived from one specimen sequenced in a study of Ad26.COV2.S vaccination and SARS-CoV-2 variants. The protocol was immunoSEQ multiplex PCR, while the TCRdb copy is restricted to in-frame clones and leaves out a portion. The data contain 300,000 to 400,000 clones, around 83% of them singletons. Treatment meaning: roughly 19 received Ad26.COV2.S at low or high dose, single or two shots; 5 received placebo; per-sample allocation not given. Sampling occurred on day 63 after the first vaccine or placebo injection. The starting material was peripheral blood, obtained in a trial of Ad26.COV2.S vaccine versus placebo. Receptors originate from a person between 18 and 59 years old who received the Ad26.COV2.S COVID-19 vaccine or a placebo.

V usage is TRBV6-5 and J usage is TRBJ2-4, with 7 bases fitting TRBD2. The junction had 1 base not matched to a gene; V was cut back by 5 bases and J by 0 bases. Per the germline V gene, CDR1 is MNHEY and CDR2 is SVGAGI. The CDR3 loop spans 14 amino acids. The CDR3 reads CASSRGVAKNIQYF. For the CDR3, the DNA is TGTGCCAGCAGTCGGGGGGTAGCCAAAAACATTCAGTACTTC.

The V call is TRBV6-4, the J call TRBJ1-1, with D maybe TRBD1 (5 bases). Germline-derived CDR1 and CDR2 are MRHNA and SNTAGT. Trimming shortened V by 2 bases and J by 5 bases, and 9 bases separated the two germline ends. CDR3 length: 13 residues. CDR3 coding DNA: TGTGCCAGCAGTGACAGGGGAGGGACTGAAGCTTTCTTT. This translates into CASSDRGGTEAFF.

V gene TRBV29-1 combines with J gene TRBJ2-7, with 10 bases identical to TRBD1. V dropped 3 bases and J dropped 2; count of bases not matched to a gene: 10. The CDR3 spans 16 residues. Per germline, CDR1 SQVTM and CDR2 ANQGSEA. CDR3 nucleotide sequence: TGCAGCGTTGACGCTCTTGACAGGGGGCACACCTACGAGCAGTACTTC. Its protein is CSVDALDRGHTYEQYF.

As DNA, the CDR3 is TGCGCCAGCAGCCTGCCCAGCAGCGGAGAGAGCTCCTACGAGCAGTACTTC. The encoded protein is CASSLPSSGESSYEQYF. V gene TRBV4-1 combines with J gene TRBJ2-7; possibly TRBD2 for D (5 bases). Germline CDR1 is MGHRA and CDR2 is YSYEKL. Trimming removed 4 bases from V and 0 bases from J, with 19 bases in between. The CDR3 is 17 residues long.

V and J are TRBV5-1 and TRBJ2-1, with 9 bases aligning to TRBD1. The CDR3 is 16 amino acids. Germline V gene data show CDR1 as SGHRS and CDR2 as YFSETQ. With 2 bases clipped from V and 9 bases from J, the junction kept 12 bases outside the gene matches. CDR3 in DNA: TGCGCCAGCAGCTTCATCCAGACAGGGGGGTCGGGTGAGCAGTTCTTC. This translates into CASSFIQTGGSGEQFF.

The chain joins TRBV18 to TRBJ1-3; 7 bases agree with TRBD1. Germline CDR1 reads KGHSH; CDR2 reads LQKENI. After removal of 3 bases from V and 4 bases from J, the junction contained 3 bases not matched to a gene. This CDR3 spans 14 amino acids. CDR3 bases: TGTGCCAGCTCACCCGGGACAGTCGGAAACACCATATATTTT. It is translated as CASSPGTVGNTIYF. Based on the CDR3 plus reference TRBV18 and TRBJ1-3, the full variable domain is NAGVMQNPRHLVRRRGQEARLRCSPMKGHSHVYWYRQLPEEGLKFMVYLQKENIIDESGMPKERFSAEFPKEGPSILRIQQVVRGDSAAYFCASSPGTVGNTIYFGEGSWLTVV.

Turning to this clone: A read error may produce the germline difference seen at one junction end. V is TRBV6-5 and J is TRBJ1-2; tentatively, D is TRBD1 (6 bases). The germline V gene has CDR1 MNHEY and CDR2 SVGAGI. This CDR3 region has 12 residues. The CDR3 DNA is TGTGCCAGCAGTTACTTAAATGGACAGCAGCAGTTC. This gives the protein CASSYLNGQQQF.

This sequence joins TRBV7-2 and TRBJ2-7, with 10 bases fitting TRBD1. V was clipped by 2 bases and J by 2 bases; unmatched bases: 3. The CDR3 sequence is 15 residues long. CDR1 is SGHTA and CDR2 is FQGNSA in the germline V gene. The DNA for the CDR3 is TGTGCCAGCAGCTTAACGGGACAGGGGACCTACGAGCAGTACTTC. This codes for CASSLTGQGTYEQYF.

The chain recombines TRBV11-2 with TRBJ2-7; D is unclear. The CDR3 runs 11 residues. Trimming left V 1 base short and J 6 bases short, with 4 bases between. Germline V gene lookup returns CDR1 SGHAT and CDR2 FQNNGV. The CDR3 DNA follows: TGTGCCAGCAGCTTAGTTCGCGAGCAGTACTTC. It yields the protein CASSLVREQYF.

This chain joins TRBV6-6 and TRBJ1-1; D is undetermined. The CDR3 totals 14 residues. V gave up 8 bases and J gave up 0 bases, with 13 bases separating them. Germline CDR1 MNHNY, CDR2 SVGAGI (reference sequence). The CDR3 is CASGKQSMNTEAFF. The CDR3 region has the DNA TGTGCCAGCGGAAAGCAGAGCATGAACACTGAAGCTTTCTTT.

This rearrangement joins TRBV28 to TRBJ1-2, with a possible D match to TRBD1 (5 bases). The CDR3 has 16 residues. Germline V lookup: CDR1 MDHEN, CDR2 SYDVKM. V was pared by 5 bases and J by 4 bases, with 20 bases between. DNA for the CDR3: TGTGCCAGCAGTGGGGGACCGCAATCAGGAAGCTATGGCTACACCTTC. Residues: CASSGGPQSGSYGYTF.

This chain joins TRBV6-2 or TRBV6-3 and TRBJ2-5; D ambiguous. Trimming took off 2 bases at V and 3 bases at J, with 4 bases between the two ends. Germline V gene data show CDR1 as MNHEY and CDR2 as SVGEGT. The CDR3 totals 12 residues. CDR3 nucleotides: TGTGCCAGCAGTTACGGAAAAGAGACCCAGTACTTC. This encodes CASSYGKETQYF.

J is TRBJ2-7 and V is TRBV2, with 8 bases lining up with TRBD2. V was clipped by 6 bases and J by 0 bases; unmatched bases: 10. The length of the CDR3 is 16 residues. The germline V gene has CDR1 SNHLY and CDR2 FYNNEI. CDR3 DNA sequence: TGTGCCAGCAGATACTCCGGGGGGGGGAGCTCCTACGAGCAGTACTTC. Translation: CASRYSGGGSSYEQYF.

The V gene is TRBV19, the J gene TRBJ2-7, with a tentative D call TRBD1 (6 bases). CDR1 LNHDA and CDR2 SQIVND come from the germline V gene (reference sequence). The CDR3 is 15 residues long. The V gene lost 3 bases and the J gene lost 5 bases, with 17 bases spanning the gap. CDR3 residues: CASSITTGTRHEQYF. CDR3 DNA sequence: TGTGCCAGTAGTATTACCACCGGGACACGACACGAGCAGTACTTC.

The chain uses TRBV30 and TRBJ1-3, with no clear D. Per the germline V gene, CDR1 is GTSNPN and CDR2 is SVGIG (reference sequence). Trimming removed 4 bases at V and 0 bases at J, with 10 bases between. There are 14 residues in the CDR3. CDR3 sequence reads: CAWTPISSGNTIYF. CDR3 nucleotides: TGTGCCTGGACACCGATAAGCTCTGGAAACACCATATATTTT.

The J gene is TRBJ1-1, the V gene TRBV2; TRBD1 might be the D (5 bases). This CDR3 has 14 amino acids. CDR1 and CDR2 (germline): SNHLY, FYNNEI. Trimming shortened V by 6 bases and J by 4 bases, and 15 bases separated the two germline ends. The CDR3 DNA reads as TGTGCCAGCAGAAGGGCCGTGGGGGGCACTGAAGCTTTCTTT. This codes for CASRRAVGGTEAFF.

The gene calls are TRBV9 and TRBJ1-2, with D possibly TRBD1 on 5 matching bases. Germline CDR1 reads SGDLS; CDR2 reads YYNGEE. Trimming removed 1 base at V and 8 bases at J, with 21 bases between. This CDR3 is built from 16 residues. The CDR3 protein is CASSVWADAGLEGYTF. The CDR3 DNA sequence: TGTGCCAGCAGCGTATGGGCGGACGCGGGGCTTGAGGGCTACACCTTC.

This chain joins TRBV27 and TRBJ2-5, with D maybe TRBD1 (5 bases). CDR1 MNHEY and CDR2 SMNVEV come from the germline V gene (reference sequence). This CDR3 comprises 13 residues. Trimming cost V 7 bases and J 5 bases, with 14 bases left between them. The CDR3 bases are TGTGCCAGCAAAGGGGCAGGAGCGGAGACCCAGTACTTC. This gives the protein CASKGAGAETQYF.